Below, 21 T cell receptor beta chains from the same sample are listed, as sequenced in a study of T cell responses to AZD1222 COVID-19 vaccine. Some clones are missing from TCRdb's copy, which holds only in-frame ones; the method was immunoSEQ multiplex PCR. The table shows some 150,000 clones, with approximately 94% occurring only once. The material sequenced was peripheral blood, taken on day 0 of AZD1222 vaccination. The receptors originated from an adult in good health.

V usage is TRBV6-1 and J usage is TRBJ2-7, with D unclear. Trimming shortened V by 3 bases and J by 0 bases, and 3 bases separated the two germline ends. The germline V gene has CDR1 MNHNS and CDR2 SASEGT. The length of the CDR3 is 12 residues. CDR3 region: CASSESSYEQYF. CDR3 nucleotides: TGTGCCAGCAGTGAGTCCTCCTACGAGCAGTACTTC.

V usage is TRBV2 and J usage is TRBJ1-6, with D possibly being TRBD1 (6 bases). Germline V gives CDR1 SNHLY, CDR2 FYNNEI. This CDR3 is 15 amino acids long. V gave up 8 bases and J gave up 4 bases, with 15 bases separating them. Written as DNA, the CDR3 is TGTGCCAGCGCGGGGGGCGGCAATTATAATTCACCCCTCCACTTT. Protein: CASAGGGNYNSPLHF. Full variable domain (missing parts from reference TRBV2 and TRBJ1-6): EPEVTQTPSHQVTQMGQEVILRCVPISNHLYFYWYRQILGQKVEFLVSFYNNEISEKSEIFDDQFSVERPDGSNFTLKIRSTKLEDSAMYFCASAGGGNYNSPLHFGNGTRLTVT.

V usage is TRBV24-1 and J usage is TRBJ2-1; 8 bases align to TRBD1. Germline V gene data show CDR1 as KGHDR and CDR2 as SFDVKD. V trimming: 5 bases; J trimming: 6 bases; junction bases outside the gene matches: 8. CDR3 length equals 15 residues. The CDR3 nucleotides read TGTGCCACCAGTGCCTCAGGACAGGGAGCCAATGAGCAGTTCTTC. Translating it yields CATSASGQGANEQFF.

The chain combines TRBV9 with TRBJ1-2; 7 nucleotides align to TRBD1. The CDR3 covers 14 residues. Germline CDR1 and CDR2: SGDLS and YYNGEE. Germline trimming cut 0 bases from V and 5 bases from J; bases unmatched to any gene: 4. The CDR3 DNA reads as TGTGCCAGCAGCGTAGACAGGGGTCCTTATGGCTACACCTTC. Translated: CASSVDRGPYGYTF.

This clone has a count of ten or more. The chain combines TRBV20-1 with TRBJ2-2; D perhaps matches TRBD1 (5 bases). Germline V gene data show CDR1 as DFQATT and CDR2 as SNEGSKA (reference sequence). Between the trimmed V and J ends, which lost 3 bases and 6 bases, there was a span of 14 bases. This CDR3 contains 14 residues. CDR3 coding DNA: TGCAGTGCTAGTGAAGGGGCTCGCGCCGGGGAGCTGTTTTTT. Translated: CSASEGARAGELFF.

The chain is built from TRBV7-3 and TRBJ1-2; 9 positions match TRBD1. V shed 5 bases, J shed 7 bases, and the junction held 5 bases outside the gene matches. The CDR3 contains 13 residues. Germline lookup yields CDR1 SGHTA and CDR2 FQGTGA. CDR3 DNA sequence: TGTGCCAGCAGCCCGGACAGGGGTCGTGGCTACACCTTC. Translating gives CASSPDRGRGYTF. Supplemented by reference TRBV7-3 and TRBJ1-2, the full variable domain reads GAGVSQTPSNKVTEKGKYVELRCDPISGHTALYWYRQSLGQGPEFLIYFQGTGAADDSGLPNDRFFAVRPEGSVSTLKIQRTERGDSAVYLCASSPDRGRGYTFGSGTRLTVV.

V usage is TRBV12-3 or TRBV12-4 and J usage is TRBJ2-7; 7 positions agree with TRBD2. Germline trimming cut 3 bases from V and 6 bases from J; bases unmatched to any gene: 5. CDR3 length: 13 residues. CDR3 sequence: CASSFSSSGEQYF. In DNA form, the CDR3 reads TGTGCCAGCAGTTTTTCGTCTAGCGGCGAGCAGTACTTC.

The V call is TRBV10-2, the J call TRBJ1-6; TRBD1 agrees at 7 bases. Unmatched junction bases numbered 14, after V lost 6 bases and J lost 6 bases. In germline, CDR1 is WSHSY, CDR2 SAAADI. The CDR3 is 17 residues long. CDR3 in DNA: TGCGCCAGCAGCCCGAGCATAGCCAGGGGGGGTAATTCACCCCTCCACTTT. Its translation is CASSPSIARGGNSPLHF.

The rearrangement links TRBV7-9 to TRBJ1-1, with D possibly being TRBD1 (5 bases). Trimming stripped 3 bases from V and 5 bases from J, with 13 bases between. The CDR3 has 14 residues. The germline V gene has CDR1 SEHNR and CDR2 FQNEAQ (reference sequence). CDR3 amino acids: CASSFGGGLTEAFF. CDR3 sequence (DNA): TGTGCCAGCAGCTTTGGGGGAGGATTGACTGAAGCTTTCTTT.

The chain combines TRBV20-1 with TRBJ1-2; D unresolved. Trimming removed 6 bases at V and 6 bases at J, with 11 bases between. This CDR3 region has 11 residues. CDR1 is DFQATT and CDR2 is SNEGSKA in the germline V gene (reference sequence). The CDR3 loop reads CSAHAVDGYTF. The CDR3, as DNA: TGCAGTGCCCACGCGGTAGATGGCTACACCTTC.

J is TRBJ1-5 and V is TRBV27, with a possible D match to TRBD1 (6 bases). The CDR3 runs 15 residues. V lost 6 bases and J 4 bases, leaving 16 bases between the germline ends. The V gene's germline CDR1 is MNHEY and CDR2 SMNVEV (reference sequence). CDR3 protein: CASSPDRNTNQPQHF. DNA for the CDR3: TGTGCCAGCAGCCCCGACAGGAATACTAATCAGCCCCAGCATTTT.

The rearrangement uses TRBV5-5 and TRBJ1-2; perhaps TRBD1 as D (6 bases). CDR1 and CDR2 (germline): SGHKS, YYEKEE (reference sequence). V lost 4 bases to trimming and J lost 6 bases, with 31 bases between them. CDR3 size: 19 residues. The CDR3 sequence: CASSPAGTFYPRSYHGYTF. In DNA, the CDR3 is TGTGCCAGCAGCCCCGCTGGGACATTTTATCCCCGGAGCTATCATGGCTACACCTTC.

The chain links TRBV7-8 to TRBJ1-5; the match to TRBD1 covers 8 bases. The CDR3 consists of 16 residues. Trimming took 6 bases from V and 3 from J; bases not matched to a gene: 10. In germline, CDR1 is SGHVS, CDR2 FQNEAQ. CDR3 sequence reads: CASSFGTGGNNQPQHF. Here the CDR3 DNA reads TGTGCCAGCAGTTTTGGAACAGGGGGGAACAATCAGCCCCAGCATTTT. Using reference TRBV7-8 and TRBJ1-5 for the parts outside the CDR3, the full variable domain is GAGVSQSPRYKVAKRGQDVALRCDPISGHVSLFWYQQALGQGPEFLTYFQNEAQLDKSGLPSDRFFAERPEGSVSTLKIQRTQQEDSAVYLCASSFGTGGNNQPQHFGDGTRLSIL.

V usage is TRBV2 and J usage is TRBJ2-2; D is perhaps TRBD2 (5 bases). CDR3 length: 18 residues. The V gene's germline CDR1 is SNHLY and CDR2 FYNNEI. The V end lost 0 bases, the J end lost 2 bases, and 16 bases lay between the germline ends. Here the CDR3 reads CASSEAPTGVYNTGELFF. Here the CDR3 DNA reads TGTGCCAGCAGTGAAGCGCCCACCGGGGTCTATAACACCGGGGAGCTGTTTTTT.

The chain links TRBV6-2 or TRBV6-3 to TRBJ1-5; 7 bases line up with TRBD1. Germline-derived CDR1 and CDR2 are MNHEY and SVGEGT. With V trimmed by 2 bases and J by 5 bases, 6 bases remained unmatched. This CDR3 region has 15 residues. The CDR3 sequence is CASSYAAGGHQPQHF. CDR3 coding DNA: TGTGCCAGCAGTTACGCGGCAGGGGGACATCAGCCCCAGCATTTT.

The V and J genes are TRBV6-5 and TRBJ1-2; 8 nucleotides match TRBD1. V shed 0 bases and J 4 bases; nucleotides not matched to a gene: 7. Germline V CDR1 and CDR2: MNHEY, SVGAGI. This CDR3 is 16 amino acids long. CDR3 sequence reads: CASSYSPDRGSYGYTF. For the CDR3, the DNA is TGTGCCAGCAGTTACTCTCCTGACAGGGGTAGCTATGGCTACACCTTC.

The rearrangement links TRBV2 to TRBJ2-1; 11 nucleotides match TRBD2. CDR1 is SNHLY and CDR2 is FYNNEI in the germline V gene. The CDR3 has 17 residues. V lost 4 bases to trimming and J lost 12 bases; unmatched junction nucleotides: 17. The CDR3 reads CASSGTLLAGAFQGQFF. The CDR3 nucleotides read TGTGCCAGCAGTGGAACCTTACTAGCGGGGGCATTTCAAGGGCAGTTCTTC.

The chain employs TRBV7-9 and TRBJ2-2; 9 bases match TRBD1. The V segment lost 5 bases and the J segment 6 bases; nucleotides outside the gene matches: 4. The CDR3 totals 14 residues. The V gene's germline CDR1 is SEHNR and CDR2 FQNEAQ (reference sequence). The CDR3 DNA is TGTGCCAGCAGCACCCGGACAGGGGCCGGGGAGCTGTTTTTT. Translated, it gives CASSTRTGAGELFF.

V gene TRBV19 combines with J gene TRBJ1-1; the D is unclear. This CDR3 contains 14 residues. Per the germline V gene, CDR1 is LNHDA and CDR2 is SQIVND (reference sequence). V dropped 0 bases and J dropped 0 bases, with 5 bases sitting between them. CDR3 sequence reads: CASSIDPMNTEAFF. The CDR3 DNA reads TGTGCCAGTAGTATAGATCCGATGAACACTGAAGCTTTCTTT.

The count of this clone is one. The chain recombines TRBV29-1 with TRBJ2-7, with 8 bases that match TRBD1. Germline CDR1 and CDR2: SQVTM and ANQGSEA. V shed 7 bases and J 5 bases; nucleotides not matched to a gene: 4. This CDR3 region has 11 residues. The CDR3 reads CSADRGNEQYF. The CDR3 DNA reads as TGCAGCGCCGACAGGGGTAACGAGCAGTACTTC.

The chain is built from TRBV5-6 and TRBJ2-5; TRBD2 matches 11 bases. With 4 bases clipped from V and 5 bases from J, the junction kept 10 bases outside the gene matches. CDR1 and CDR2 (germline): SGHDT, YYEEEE. The CDR3 consists of 16 residues. The CDR3 loop is CASSVPGLAELETQYF. The DNA of the CDR3 is TGTGCCAGCAGCGTACCGGGACTAGCGGAGTTGGAGACCCAGTACTTC.